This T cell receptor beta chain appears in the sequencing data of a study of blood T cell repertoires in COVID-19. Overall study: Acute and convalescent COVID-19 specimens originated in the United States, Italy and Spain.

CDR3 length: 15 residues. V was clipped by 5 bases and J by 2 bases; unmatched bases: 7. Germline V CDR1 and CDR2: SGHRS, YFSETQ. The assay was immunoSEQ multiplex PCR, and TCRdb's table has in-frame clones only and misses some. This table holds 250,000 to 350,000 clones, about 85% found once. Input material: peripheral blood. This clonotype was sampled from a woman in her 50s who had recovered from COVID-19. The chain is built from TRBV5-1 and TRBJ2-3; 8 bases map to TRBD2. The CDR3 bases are TGCGCCAGCAGACGAGTAGCGGGGCTCACAGATACGCAGTATTTT. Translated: CASRRVAGLTDTQYF.